This T cell receptor (beta chain) was captured in a study of T cell responses to AZD1222 COVID-19 vaccine. Study findings and constraints: It was only after the peak T cell response that any repertoires were sampled. Close to half of spike-specific TCRs reportedly recognize unmutated variant regions.

The protocol was immunoSEQ multiplex PCR, while the TCRdb copy is restricted to in-frame clones and leaves out a portion. The sample carries under 200,000 clones, around 85% recorded once. The CDR3 totals 16 residues. Trimming took off 1 base at V and 4 bases at J, with 15 bases between the two ends. Germline V gives CDR1 SGDLS, CDR2 YYNGEE. To note about this clone: Its specificity is unknown.

This chain joins TRBV9 and TRBJ2-1; tentative D call: TRBD2 (5 bases). The sequence was obtained from an adult who received the AZD1222 COVID-19 vaccine. This material consisted of peripheral blood, taken 28 days after the second AZD1222 dose. This CDR3 reads CASSVMVLAKYNEQFF. CDR3 nucleotides: TGTGCCAGCAGCGTAATGGTGTTAGCGAAGTACAATGAGCAGTTCTTC.